Listed below are T cell receptor beta chains from one sample, sequenced in a study of blood T cell repertoires in COVID-19. The method was immunoSEQ multiplex PCR; TCRdb's version includes in-frame clones alone and lacks a portion of them. The table shows some 25,000 clones, with roughly 80% occurring only once. Sequenced sample: peripheral blood. Every receptor here comes from a man aged 45-65 years with active or convalescent COVID-19. Each CDR3 is given without its conserved first and last residue. For some rows the clone size is stated as once, few or many, or as a class when expanded; others skip it.

v_call: TRBV11-2; clone_size: NA; cdr3_aa: ASSFNPHKNEKLF
v_call: TRBV6-6; clone_size: once; cdr3_aa: ASSQDFSKISPLH
v_call: TRBV28; clone_size: NA; cdr3_aa: ASSPTGIENTIY
v_call: TRBV11-2; clone_size: NA; cdr3_aa: ASEPLFVSGANVLT
v_call: TRBV6-5; clone_size: NA; cdr3_aa: ASTPTGSHKLF
v_call: TRBV7-2; clone_size: few; cdr3_aa: ASSEWDRAQPQH
v_call: TRBV30; clone_size: NA; cdr3_aa: AWSVRGRGLDGYT
v_call: TRBV11-2; clone_size: NA; cdr3_aa: ASSRNYNEKLF
v_call: TRBV5-1; clone_size: NA; cdr3_aa: ASSPLGQANEQY
v_call: TRBV11-2; clone_size: few; cdr3_aa: ASSRGTSGRNSYEQY
v_call: TRBV6-5; clone_size: NA; cdr3_aa: ASQGVIYQPQH
v_call: TRBV13; clone_size: NA; cdr3_aa: ASSPAGAGTDTQY
v_call: TRBV4-1; clone_size: NA; cdr3_aa: ASSQTRALRGEKLF
v_call: TRBV28; clone_size: NA; cdr3_aa: ASSPGQGRYT
v_call: TRBV7-9; clone_size: NA; cdr3_aa: ASSFQRDSSYEQY
v_call: TRBV27; clone_size: NA; cdr3_aa: ASSKGSGNSPLH
v_call: TRBV10-3; clone_size: NA; cdr3_aa: AISEDRGLATLNEQF
v_call: TRBV6-5; clone_size: NA; cdr3_aa: ASRVIAGGPGEQF
v_call: TRBV30; clone_size: NA; cdr3_aa: AWSVYGAENEQY
v_call: TRBV7-9; clone_size: NA; cdr3_aa: ASGRATYEQY
v_call: TRBV5-4; clone_size: NA; cdr3_aa: ASSRNTEAF
v_call: TRBV10-2; clone_size: NA; cdr3_aa: ASKPGNSYEQY
v_call: TRBV19; clone_size: NA; cdr3_aa: ASSARDTRQPQH
v_call: TRBV29-1; clone_size: once; cdr3_aa: SSLRGNTEAF
v_call: TRBV4-1; clone_size: NA; cdr3_aa: ASSLKLADTQY
v_call: TRBV11-2; clone_size: NA; cdr3_aa: ASSLTPGTLGTQETQY
v_call: TRBV5-1; clone_size: NA; cdr3_aa: ASSGRQNTEAF
v_call: TRBV29-1; clone_size: NA; cdr3_aa: SADGGSYEQY
v_call: TRBV9; clone_size: NA; cdr3_aa: ASSVPLGQHNTGELF
v_call: TRBV19; clone_size: NA; cdr3_aa: ASADARQGREKLF
v_call: TRBV2; clone_size: NA; cdr3_aa: ASSETGRNEKLF
v_call: TRBV10-3; clone_size: NA; cdr3_aa: AISALSGSQQETQY
v_call: TRBV12-3/TRBV12-4; clone_size: NA; cdr3_aa: ASSFGDKLY
v_call: TRBV6-5; clone_size: few; cdr3_aa: ASISDPGELF
v_call: TRBV6-5; clone_size: NA; cdr3_aa: ASSLGGRSNQPQH
v_call: TRBV7-6; clone_size: once; cdr3_aa: ASSLPGGDEQF
v_call: TRBV6-5; clone_size: NA; cdr3_aa: ASSPGTPYEQY
v_call: TRBV18; clone_size: NA; cdr3_aa: ASSPGGQPQY
v_call: TRBV15; clone_size: once; cdr3_aa: ATSREGGAGIYGYT
v_call: TRBV7-9; clone_size: NA; cdr3_aa: ASSSLDRGYNSPLH
v_call: TRBV11-2; clone_size: NA; cdr3_aa: ASSLWGQGEETQY
v_call: TRBV29-1; clone_size: NA; cdr3_aa: SVRGGQETQY
v_call: TRBV18; clone_size: once; cdr3_aa: ASSPWDRADNEQF
v_call: TRBV5-1; clone_size: NA; cdr3_aa: ASSLDRGRDSYGYT
v_call: TRBV7-2; clone_size: NA; cdr3_aa: ASSLSASGFLYNEQF
v_call: TRBV27; clone_size: NA; cdr3_aa: ASRAGGLGTEAF
v_call: TRBV20-1; clone_size: NA; cdr3_aa: SASFSRDRAYEQY
v_call: TRBV4-1; clone_size: NA; cdr3_aa: ASSQEGRQRNSPLH
v_call: TRBV2; clone_size: NA; cdr3_aa: ASSDMRGLETQY
v_call: TRBV19; clone_size: NA; cdr3_aa: ASSIYLQGDSPLH
v_call: TRBV5-3; clone_size: NA; cdr3_aa: ARSLVGLGDTQY
v_call: TRBV29-1; clone_size: NA; cdr3_aa: SVAEGGETQY
v_call: TRBV11-3; clone_size: NA; cdr3_aa: ASSLGFRGTTDTQY
v_call: TRBV2; clone_size: NA; cdr3_aa: ASSRSQYGYT